This T cell receptor (beta chain) came from a study of T cell repertoires in cytomegalovirus infection. The CDR3 runs to 14 residues. In germline, CDR1 is DFQATT, CDR2 SNEGSKA (reference sequence). Deletions cut 7 bases from V and 0 bases from J, with 15 bases between. A single record per CDR3 protein comes from TCRdb applying MiXCR to the reads. The sample carries about 740,000 distinct CDR3 sequences, 35% recorded once. The chain employs TRBV20-1 and TRBJ1-1; possibly TRBD1 for D (5 bases). The source of this sequence is a human donor in good health (CMV status not recorded). Some clones in this sample may be carry-over from other donors' samples. Material for sequencing was PBMCs. The CDR3 region has the DNA TGCAGTGTTGCAGGGACGGGGATGAACACTGAAGCTTTCTTT. Translating gives CSVAGTGMNTEAFF.